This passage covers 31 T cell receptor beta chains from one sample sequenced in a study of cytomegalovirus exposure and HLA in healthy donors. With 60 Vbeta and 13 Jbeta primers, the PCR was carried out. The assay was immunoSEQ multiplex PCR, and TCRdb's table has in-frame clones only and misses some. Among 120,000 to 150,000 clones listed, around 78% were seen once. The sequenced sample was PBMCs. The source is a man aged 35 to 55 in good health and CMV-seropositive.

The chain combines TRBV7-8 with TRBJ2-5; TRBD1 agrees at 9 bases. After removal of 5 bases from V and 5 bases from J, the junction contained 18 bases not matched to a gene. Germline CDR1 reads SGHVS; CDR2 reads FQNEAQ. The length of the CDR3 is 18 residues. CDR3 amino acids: CASSRHPPTGTGIETQYF. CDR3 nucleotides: TGTGCCAGCAGCAGACACCCGCCCACCGGGACAGGGATCGAGACCCAGTACTTC.

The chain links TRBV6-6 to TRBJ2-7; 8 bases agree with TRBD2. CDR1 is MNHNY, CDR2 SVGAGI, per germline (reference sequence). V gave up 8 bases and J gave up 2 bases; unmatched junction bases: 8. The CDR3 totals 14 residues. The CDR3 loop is CASGGGTRAYEQYF. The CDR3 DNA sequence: TGTGCCAGCGGAGGCGGGACTAGAGCCTACGAGCAGTACTTC.

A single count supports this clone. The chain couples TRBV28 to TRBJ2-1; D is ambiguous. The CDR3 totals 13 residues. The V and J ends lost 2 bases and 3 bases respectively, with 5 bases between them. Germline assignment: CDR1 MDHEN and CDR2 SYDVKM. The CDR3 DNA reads TGTGCCAGCAGTTTAGGCAGCTACAATGAGCAGTTCTTC. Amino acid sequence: CASSLGSYNEQFF.

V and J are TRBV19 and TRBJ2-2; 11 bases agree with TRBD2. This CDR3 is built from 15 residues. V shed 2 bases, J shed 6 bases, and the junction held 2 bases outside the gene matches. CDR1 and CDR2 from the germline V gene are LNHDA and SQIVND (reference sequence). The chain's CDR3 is CASSILAGGPGELFF. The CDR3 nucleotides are TGTGCCAGTAGTATACTAGCGGGAGGACCCGGGGAGCTGTTTTTT.

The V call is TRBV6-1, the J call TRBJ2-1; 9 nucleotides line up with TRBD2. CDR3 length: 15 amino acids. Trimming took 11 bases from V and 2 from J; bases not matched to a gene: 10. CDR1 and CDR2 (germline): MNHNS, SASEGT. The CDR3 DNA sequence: TGTGCCGGATCCAGACTAGCGGTCCCCTACAATGAGCAGTTCTTC. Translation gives CAGSRLAVPYNEQFF.

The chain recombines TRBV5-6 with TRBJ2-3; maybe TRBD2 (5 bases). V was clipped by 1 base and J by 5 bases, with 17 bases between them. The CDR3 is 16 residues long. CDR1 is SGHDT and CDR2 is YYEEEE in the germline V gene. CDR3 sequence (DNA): TGTGCCAGCAGCTTGCGGGGTACGAGGTTGGTAGATACGCAGTATTTT. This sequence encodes CASSLRGTRLVDTQYF.

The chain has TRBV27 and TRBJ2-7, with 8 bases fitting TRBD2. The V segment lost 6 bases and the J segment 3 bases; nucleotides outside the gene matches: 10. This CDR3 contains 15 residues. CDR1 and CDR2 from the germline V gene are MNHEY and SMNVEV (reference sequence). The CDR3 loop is CASSPSGTRIYEQYF. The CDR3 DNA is TGTGCCAGCAGCCCAAGTGGGACTAGAATCTACGAGCAGTACTTC.

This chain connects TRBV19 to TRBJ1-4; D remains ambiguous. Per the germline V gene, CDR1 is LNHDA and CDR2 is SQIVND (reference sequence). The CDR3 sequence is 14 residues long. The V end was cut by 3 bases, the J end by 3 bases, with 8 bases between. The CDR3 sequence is CASSMELSNEKLFF. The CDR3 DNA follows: TGTGCCAGTAGTATGGAGTTGTCTAATGAAAAACTGTTTTTT.

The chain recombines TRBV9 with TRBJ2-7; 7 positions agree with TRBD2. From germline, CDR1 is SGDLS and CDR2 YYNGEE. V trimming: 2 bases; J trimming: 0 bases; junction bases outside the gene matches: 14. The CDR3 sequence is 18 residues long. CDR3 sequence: CASSVSFSAGDSSYEQYF. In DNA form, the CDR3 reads TGTGCCAGCAGCGTGTCTTTCTCGGCGGGAGATAGCTCCTACGAGCAGTACTTC.

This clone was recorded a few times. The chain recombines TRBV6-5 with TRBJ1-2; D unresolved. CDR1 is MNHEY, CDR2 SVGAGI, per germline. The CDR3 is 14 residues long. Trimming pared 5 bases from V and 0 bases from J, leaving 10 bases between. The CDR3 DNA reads TGTGCCAGCAGTCGGGGATTCGCTAACTATGGCTACACCTTC. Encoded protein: CASSRGFANYGYTF.

The CDR3 DNA sequence: TGTGCCAGTAATCAGCGGGACGCCGAGCAGTACTTC. Its protein product is CASNQRDAEQYF. The rearrangement uses TRBV19 and TRBJ2-7, with 7 bases that match TRBD2. This CDR3 has 12 residues. Germline V CDR1 and CDR2: LNHDA, SQIVND (reference sequence). Trimming at V came to 7 bases and at J to 6 bases, leaving 6 bases not matched to a gene.

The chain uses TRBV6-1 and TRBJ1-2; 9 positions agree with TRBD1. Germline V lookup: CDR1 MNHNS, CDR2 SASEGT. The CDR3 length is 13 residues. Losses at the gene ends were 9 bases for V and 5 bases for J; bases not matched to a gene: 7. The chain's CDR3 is CASETGGGYGYTF. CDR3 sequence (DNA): TGTGCCAGTGAGACAGGGGGGGGATATGGCTACACCTTC.

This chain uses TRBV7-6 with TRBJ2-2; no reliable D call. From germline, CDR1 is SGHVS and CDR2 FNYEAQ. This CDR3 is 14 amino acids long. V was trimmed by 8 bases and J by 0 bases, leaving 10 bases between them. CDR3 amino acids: CASSSVSNTGELFF. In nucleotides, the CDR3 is TGTGCCAGCTCGTCAGTGTCGAACACCGGGGAGCTGTTTTTT.

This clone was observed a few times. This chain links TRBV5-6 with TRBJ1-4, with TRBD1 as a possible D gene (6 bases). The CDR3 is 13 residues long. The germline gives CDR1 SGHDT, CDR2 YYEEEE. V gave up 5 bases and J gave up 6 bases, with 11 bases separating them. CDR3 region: CASRATGDEKLFF. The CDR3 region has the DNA TGTGCCAGCAGGGCGACAGGAGATGAAAAACTGTTTTTT.

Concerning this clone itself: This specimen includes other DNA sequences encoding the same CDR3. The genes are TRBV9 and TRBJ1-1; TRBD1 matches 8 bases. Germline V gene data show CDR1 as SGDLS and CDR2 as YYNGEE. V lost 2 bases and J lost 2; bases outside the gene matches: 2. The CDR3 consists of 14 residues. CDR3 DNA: TGTGCCAGCAGCGTTGGACAGGGAAACACTGAAGCTTTCTTT. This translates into CASSVGQGNTEAFF.

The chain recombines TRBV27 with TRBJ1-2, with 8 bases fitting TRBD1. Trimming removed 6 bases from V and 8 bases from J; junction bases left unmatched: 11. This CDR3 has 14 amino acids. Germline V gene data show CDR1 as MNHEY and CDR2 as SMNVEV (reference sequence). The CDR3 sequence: CASSSGTGAIGYTF. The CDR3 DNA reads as TGTGCCAGCAGCTCCGGGACAGGAGCTATCGGCTACACCTTC.

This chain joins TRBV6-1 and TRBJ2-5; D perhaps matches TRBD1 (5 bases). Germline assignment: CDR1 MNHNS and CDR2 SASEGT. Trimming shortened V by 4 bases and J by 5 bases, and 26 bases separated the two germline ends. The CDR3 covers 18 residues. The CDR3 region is CASSALKGTPGQVETQYF. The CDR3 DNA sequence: TGTGCCAGCAGTGCCCTTAAAGGAACGCCAGGGCAGGTGGAGACCCAGTACTTC.

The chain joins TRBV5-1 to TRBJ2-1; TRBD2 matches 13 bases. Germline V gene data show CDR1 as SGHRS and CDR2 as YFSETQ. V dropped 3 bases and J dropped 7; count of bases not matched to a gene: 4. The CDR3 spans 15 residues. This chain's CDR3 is CASSWWTSGSNEQFF. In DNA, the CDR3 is TGCGCCAGCAGCTGGTGGACTAGCGGGAGTAATGAGCAGTTCTTC.

The CDR3 loop is CASANRGPSGNTIYF. DNA of the CDR3: TGTGCCAGCGCAAACAGGGGACCCTCTGGAAACACCATATATTTT. V is TRBV6-5 and J is TRBJ1-3; TRBD1 matches 7 bases. With 8 bases clipped from V and 0 bases from J, the junction kept 7 bases outside the gene matches. This CDR3 comprises 15 residues. Germline CDR1 and CDR2: MNHEY and SVGAGI.

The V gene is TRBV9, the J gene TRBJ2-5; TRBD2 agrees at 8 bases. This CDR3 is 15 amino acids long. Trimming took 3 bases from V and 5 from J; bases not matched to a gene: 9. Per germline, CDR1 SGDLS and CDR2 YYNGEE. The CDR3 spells CASSATGGRLETQYF. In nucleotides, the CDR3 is TGTGCCAGCAGCGCAACGGGGGGGCGCTTGGAGACCCAGTACTTC.

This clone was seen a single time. The CDR3 sequence: CASSLVDKFSYEQYF. Here the CDR3 DNA reads TGCGCCAGCAGCTTGGTGGACAAGTTTTCCTACGAGCAGTACTTC. V is TRBV5-1 and J is TRBJ2-7; a possible D gene is TRBD1 (5 bases). Trimming took 0 bases from V and 1 from J, leaving 11 bases between them. Germline V gene data show CDR1 as SGHRS and CDR2 as YFSETQ. The CDR3 has 15 amino acids.

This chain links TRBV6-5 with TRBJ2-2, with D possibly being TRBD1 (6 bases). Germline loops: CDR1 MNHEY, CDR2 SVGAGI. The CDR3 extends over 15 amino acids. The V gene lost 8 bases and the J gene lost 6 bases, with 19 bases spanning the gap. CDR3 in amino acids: CASCRLFAGAGELFF. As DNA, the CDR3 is TGTGCCAGCTGTAGGCTATTCGCAGGGGCCGGGGAGCTGTTTTTT.

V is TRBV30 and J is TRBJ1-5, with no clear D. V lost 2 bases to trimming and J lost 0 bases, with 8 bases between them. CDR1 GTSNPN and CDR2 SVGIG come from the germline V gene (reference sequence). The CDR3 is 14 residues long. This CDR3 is CAWSTEHSNQPQHF. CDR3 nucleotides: TGTGCCTGGAGTACAGAGCATAGCAATCAGCCCCAGCATTTT. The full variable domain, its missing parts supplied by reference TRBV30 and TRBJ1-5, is SQTIHQWPATLVQPVGSPLSLECTVEGTSNPNLYWYRQAAGRGLQLLFYSVGIGQISSEVPQNLSASRPQDRQFILSSKKLLLSDSGFYLCAWSTEHSNQPQHFGDGTRLSIL.

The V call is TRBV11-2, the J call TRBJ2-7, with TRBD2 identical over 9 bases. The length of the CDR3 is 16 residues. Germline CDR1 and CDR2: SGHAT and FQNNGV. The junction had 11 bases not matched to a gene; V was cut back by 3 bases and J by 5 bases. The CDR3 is CASSLGQIAGVNEQYF. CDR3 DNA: TGTGCCAGCAGCTTGGGTCAAATAGCGGGAGTTAACGAGCAGTACTTC.

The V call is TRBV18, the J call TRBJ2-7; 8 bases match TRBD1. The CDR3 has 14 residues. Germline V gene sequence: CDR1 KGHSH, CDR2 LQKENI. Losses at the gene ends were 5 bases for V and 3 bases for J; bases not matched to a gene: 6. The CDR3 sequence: CASSSDRDLYEQYF. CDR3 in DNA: TGTGCCAGCTCATCGGACAGGGACCTCTACGAGCAGTACTTC.

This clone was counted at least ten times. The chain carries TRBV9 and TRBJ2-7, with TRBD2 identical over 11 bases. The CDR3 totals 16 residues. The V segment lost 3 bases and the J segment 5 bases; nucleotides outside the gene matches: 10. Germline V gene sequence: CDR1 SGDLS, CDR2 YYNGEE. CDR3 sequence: CASSGQGLAGGNEQYF. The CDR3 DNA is TGTGCCAGCAGCGGCCAAGGGCTAGCGGGAGGAAACGAGCAGTACTTC.

CDR3: CASSLATGGGYGYTF. CDR3 bases: TGTGCCAGCAGCTTGGCGACAGGGGGCGGCTATGGCTACACCTTC. The chain has TRBV5-6 and TRBJ1-2; the match to TRBD1 covers 10 bases. The CDR3 spans 15 residues. Germline V gene lookup returns CDR1 SGHDT and CDR2 YYEEEE. V shed 0 bases and J 4 bases; nucleotides not matched to a gene: 3. Looking up the rest from reference TRBV5-6 and TRBJ1-2 gives the full variable domain: DAGVTQSPTHLIKTRGQQVTLRCSPKSGHDTVSWYQQALGQGPQFIFQYYEEEERQRGNFPDRFSGHQFPNYSSELNVNALLLGDSALYLCASSLATGGGYGYTFGSGTRLTVV.

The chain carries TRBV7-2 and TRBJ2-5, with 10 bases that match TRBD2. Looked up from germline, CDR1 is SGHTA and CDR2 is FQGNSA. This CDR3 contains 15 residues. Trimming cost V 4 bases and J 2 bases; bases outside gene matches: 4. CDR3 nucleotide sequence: TGTGCCAGCAGCTCAGGACTAGCGGCACAAGAGACCCAGTACTTC. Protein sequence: CASSSGLAAQETQYF.

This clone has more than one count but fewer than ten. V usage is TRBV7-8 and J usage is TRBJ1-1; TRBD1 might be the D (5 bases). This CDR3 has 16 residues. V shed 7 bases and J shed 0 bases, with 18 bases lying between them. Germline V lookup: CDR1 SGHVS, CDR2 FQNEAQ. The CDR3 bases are TGTGCCAGCAAGCTTATGAGGGGAGGGGTGAACACTGAAGCTTTCTTT. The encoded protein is CASKLMRGGVNTEAFF.

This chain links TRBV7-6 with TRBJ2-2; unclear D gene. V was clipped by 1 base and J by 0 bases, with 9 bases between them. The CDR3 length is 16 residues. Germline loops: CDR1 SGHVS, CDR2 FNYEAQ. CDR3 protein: CASSLVGGTNTGELFF. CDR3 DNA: TGTGCCAGCAGCTTAGTCGGCGGAACGAACACCGGGGAGCTGTTTTTT.

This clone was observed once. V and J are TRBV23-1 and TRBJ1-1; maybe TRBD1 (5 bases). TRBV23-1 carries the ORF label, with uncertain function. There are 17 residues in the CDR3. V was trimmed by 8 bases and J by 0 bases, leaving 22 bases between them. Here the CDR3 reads CASQNSGGGWMNTEAFF. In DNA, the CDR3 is TGCGCCAGCCAAAATTCCGGCGGGGGATGGATGAACACTGAAGCTTTCTTT.